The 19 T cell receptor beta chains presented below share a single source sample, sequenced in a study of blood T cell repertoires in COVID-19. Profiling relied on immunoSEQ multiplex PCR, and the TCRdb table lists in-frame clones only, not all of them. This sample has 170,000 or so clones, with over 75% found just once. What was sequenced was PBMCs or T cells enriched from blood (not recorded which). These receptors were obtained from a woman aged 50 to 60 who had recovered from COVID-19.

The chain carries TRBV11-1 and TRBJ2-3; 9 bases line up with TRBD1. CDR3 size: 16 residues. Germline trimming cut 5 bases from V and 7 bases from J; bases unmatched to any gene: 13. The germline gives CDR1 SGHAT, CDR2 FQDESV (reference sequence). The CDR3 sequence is CASSPTGTGLLNTQYF. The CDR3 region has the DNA TGTGCCAGCAGCCCAACCGGGACAGGGCTTTTGAATACGCAGTATTTT.

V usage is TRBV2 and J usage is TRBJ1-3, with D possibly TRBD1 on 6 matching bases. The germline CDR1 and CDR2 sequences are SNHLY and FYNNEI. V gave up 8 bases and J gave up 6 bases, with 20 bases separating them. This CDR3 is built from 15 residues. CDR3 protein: CASAGPTGWVNTIYF. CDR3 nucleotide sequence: TGTGCCAGCGCCGGACCGACAGGCTGGGTAAACACCATATATTTT.

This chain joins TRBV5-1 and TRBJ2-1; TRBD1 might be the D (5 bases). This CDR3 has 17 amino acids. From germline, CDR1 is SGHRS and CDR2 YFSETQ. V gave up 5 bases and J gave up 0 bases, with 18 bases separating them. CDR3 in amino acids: CASRAISLTVSYNEQFF. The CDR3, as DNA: TGCGCCAGCAGGGCGATCAGCCTGACAGTCTCCTACAATGAGCAGTTCTTC.

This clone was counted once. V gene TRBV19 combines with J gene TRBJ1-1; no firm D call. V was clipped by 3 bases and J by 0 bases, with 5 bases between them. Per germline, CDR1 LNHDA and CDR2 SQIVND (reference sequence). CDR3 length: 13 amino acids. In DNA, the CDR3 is TGTGCCAGTAGTATCCTCCTGAACACTGAAGCTTTCTTT. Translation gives CASSILLNTEAFF.

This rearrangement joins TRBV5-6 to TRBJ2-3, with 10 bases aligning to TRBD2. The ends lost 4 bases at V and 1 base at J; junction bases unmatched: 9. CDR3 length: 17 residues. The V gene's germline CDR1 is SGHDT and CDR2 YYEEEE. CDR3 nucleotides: TGTGCCAGCAGCCCATATGGGACTAGCGCGGGCACAGATACGCAGTATTTT. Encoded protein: CASSPYGTSAGTDTQYF. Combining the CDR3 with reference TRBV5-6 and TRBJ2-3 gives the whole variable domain DAGVTQSPTHLIKTRGQQVTLRCSPKSGHDTVSWYQQALGQGPQFIFQYYEEEERQRGNFPDRFSGHQFPNYSSELNVNALLLGDSALYLCASSPYGTSAGTDTQYFGPGTRLTVL.

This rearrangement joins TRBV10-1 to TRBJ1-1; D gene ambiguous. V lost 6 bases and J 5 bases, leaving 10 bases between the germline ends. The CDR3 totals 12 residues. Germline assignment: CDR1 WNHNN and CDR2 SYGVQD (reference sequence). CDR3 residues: CASRTQETEAFF. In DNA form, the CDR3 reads TGCGCCAGCAGAACACAAGAAACTGAAGCTTTCTTT.

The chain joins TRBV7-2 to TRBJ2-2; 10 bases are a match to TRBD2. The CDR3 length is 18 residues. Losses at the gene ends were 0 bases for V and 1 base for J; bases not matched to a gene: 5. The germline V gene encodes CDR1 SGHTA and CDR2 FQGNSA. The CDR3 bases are TGTGCCAGCAGCTTAGCGCCCCTAGCGGGAGTGAACACCGGGGAGCTGTTTTTT. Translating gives CASSLAPLAGVNTGELFF.

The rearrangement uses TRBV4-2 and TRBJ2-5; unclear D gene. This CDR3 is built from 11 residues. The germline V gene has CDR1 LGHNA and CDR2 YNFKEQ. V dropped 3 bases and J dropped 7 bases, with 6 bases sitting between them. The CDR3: CASSQTGTQYF. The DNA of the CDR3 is TGTGCCAGCAGCCAGACTGGGACCCAGTACTTC.

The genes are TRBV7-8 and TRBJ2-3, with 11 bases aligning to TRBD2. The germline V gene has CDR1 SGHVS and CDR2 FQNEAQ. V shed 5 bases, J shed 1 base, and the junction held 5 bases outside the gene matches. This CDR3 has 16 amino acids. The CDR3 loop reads CASSRPGLAGTDTQYF. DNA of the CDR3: TGTGCCAGCAGCAGACCGGGACTAGCGGGCACAGATACGCAGTATTTT.

CDR3 loop: CASSHETGVNYGYTF. The DNA of the CDR3 is TGTGCCAGCAGCCACGAGACAGGGGTGAACTATGGCTACACCTTC. This chain joins TRBV14 and TRBJ1-2; 8 bases map to TRBD1. CDR1 and CDR2 from the germline V gene are SGHDN and FVKESK. Trimming at V came to 3 bases and at J to 2 bases, leaving 5 bases not matched to a gene. CDR3 length: 15 amino acids.

CDR3 sequence reads: CASSEAFKSSTDTQYF. In DNA, the CDR3 is TGTGCCAGCAGTGAAGCGTTTAAATCTAGCACAGATACGCAGTATTTT. The V call is TRBV6-1, the J call TRBJ2-3; no reliable D call. This CDR3 is built from 16 residues. V gave up 0 bases and J gave up 0 bases, with 10 bases separating them. Germline CDR1 MNHNS, CDR2 SASEGT.

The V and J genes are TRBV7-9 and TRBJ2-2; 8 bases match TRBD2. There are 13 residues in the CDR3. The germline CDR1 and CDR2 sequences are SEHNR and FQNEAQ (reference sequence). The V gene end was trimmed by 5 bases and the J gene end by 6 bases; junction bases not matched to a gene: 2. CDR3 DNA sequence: TGTGCCAGCAGCAGGACTAGCTCCGGGGAGCTGTTTTTT. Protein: CASSRTSSGELFF.

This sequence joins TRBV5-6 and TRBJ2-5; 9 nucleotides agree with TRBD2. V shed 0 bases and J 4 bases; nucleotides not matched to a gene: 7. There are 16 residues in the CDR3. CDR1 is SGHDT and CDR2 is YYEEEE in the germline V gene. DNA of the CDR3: TGTGCCAGCAGCTTGGGACTAGCGGAGTGGGGAGAGACCCAGTACTTC. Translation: CASSLGLAEWGETQYF.

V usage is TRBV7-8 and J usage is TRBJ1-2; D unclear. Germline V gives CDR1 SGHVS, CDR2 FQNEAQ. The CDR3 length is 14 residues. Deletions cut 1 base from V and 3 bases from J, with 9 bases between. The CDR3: CASSLVGRDYGYTF. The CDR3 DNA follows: TGTGCCAGCAGCTTAGTCGGGAGGGACTATGGCTACACCTTC.

This CDR3 is CASSLRQGAGNTIYF. As DNA, the CDR3 is TGTGCCAGTAGTTTAAGACAGGGGGCTGGAAACACCATATATTTT. The J gene is TRBJ1-3, the V gene TRBV19, with 9 nucleotides matching TRBD1. The CDR3 contains 15 residues. The germline gives CDR1 LNHDA, CDR2 SQIVND (reference sequence). After removal of 5 bases from V and 2 bases from J, the junction contained 4 bases not matched to a gene.

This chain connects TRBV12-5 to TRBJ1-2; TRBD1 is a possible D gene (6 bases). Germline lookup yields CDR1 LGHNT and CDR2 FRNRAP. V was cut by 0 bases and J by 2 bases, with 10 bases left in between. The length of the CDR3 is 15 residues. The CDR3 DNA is TGTGCTAGTGGTTTGGTTAGGACAGAGAACTATGGCTACACCTTC. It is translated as CASGLVRTENYGYTF.

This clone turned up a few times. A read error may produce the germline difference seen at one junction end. The CDR3 DNA is TGTGCCAGCAGTTTGGATGGACAGGTCTACAAGCAGTACTTC. Its protein product is CASSLDGQVYKQYF. The rearrangement links TRBV27 to TRBJ2-7; 7 positions agree with TRBD1. This CDR3 is 14 amino acids long. Germline V gives CDR1 MNHEY, CDR2 SMNVEV (reference sequence).

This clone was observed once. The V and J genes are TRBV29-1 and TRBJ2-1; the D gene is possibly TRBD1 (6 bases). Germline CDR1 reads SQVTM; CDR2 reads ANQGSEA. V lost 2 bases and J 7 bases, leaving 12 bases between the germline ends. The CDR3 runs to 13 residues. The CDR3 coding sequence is TGCAGCGTTGAAAGGACAGTAAGGAATGAGCAGTTCTTC. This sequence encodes CSVERTVRNEQFF.

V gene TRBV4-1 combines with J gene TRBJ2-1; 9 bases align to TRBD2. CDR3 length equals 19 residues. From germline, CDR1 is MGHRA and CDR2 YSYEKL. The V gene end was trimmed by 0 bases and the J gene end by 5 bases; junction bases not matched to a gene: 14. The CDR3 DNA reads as TGCGCCAGCAGCCAAGAAGTCACCCTAGCGGGGAGCCGGGACAATGAGCAGTTCTTC. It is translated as CASSQEVTLAGSRDNEQFF.